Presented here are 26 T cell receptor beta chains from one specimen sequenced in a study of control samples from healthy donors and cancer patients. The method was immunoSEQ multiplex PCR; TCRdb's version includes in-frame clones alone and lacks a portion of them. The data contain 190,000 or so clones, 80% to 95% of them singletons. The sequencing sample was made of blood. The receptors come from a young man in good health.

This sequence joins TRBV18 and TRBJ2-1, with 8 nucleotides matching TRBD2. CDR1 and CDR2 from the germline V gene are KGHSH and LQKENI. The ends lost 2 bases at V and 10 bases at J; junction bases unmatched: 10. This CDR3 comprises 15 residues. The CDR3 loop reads CASSPTLGGVDEQFF. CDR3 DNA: TGTGCCAGCTCACCAACTCTCGGGGGGGTTGACGAGCAGTTCTTC.

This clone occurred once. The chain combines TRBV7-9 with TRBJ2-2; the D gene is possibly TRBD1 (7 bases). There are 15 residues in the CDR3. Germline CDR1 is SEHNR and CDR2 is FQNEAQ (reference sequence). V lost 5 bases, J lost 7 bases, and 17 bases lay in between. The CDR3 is CASSLQGNSGGELFF. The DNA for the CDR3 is TGTGCCAGCAGCCTACAGGGGAATAGCGGCGGGGAGCTGTTTTTT.

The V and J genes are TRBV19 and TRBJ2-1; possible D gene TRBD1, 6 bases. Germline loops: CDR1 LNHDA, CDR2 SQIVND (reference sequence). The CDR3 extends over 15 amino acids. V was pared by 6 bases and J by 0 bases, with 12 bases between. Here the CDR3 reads CASRPLGGSYNEQFF. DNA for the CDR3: TGTGCCAGTAGACCTCTAGGGGGCTCCTACAATGAGCAGTTCTTC.

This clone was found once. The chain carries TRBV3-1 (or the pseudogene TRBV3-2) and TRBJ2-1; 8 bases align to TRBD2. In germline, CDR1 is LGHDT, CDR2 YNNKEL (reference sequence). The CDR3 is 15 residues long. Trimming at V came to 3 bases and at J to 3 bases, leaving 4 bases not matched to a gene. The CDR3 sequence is CASSQSGGYYNEQFF. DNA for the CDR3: TGTGCCAGCAGCCAGAGCGGGGGCTACTACAATGAGCAGTTCTTC.

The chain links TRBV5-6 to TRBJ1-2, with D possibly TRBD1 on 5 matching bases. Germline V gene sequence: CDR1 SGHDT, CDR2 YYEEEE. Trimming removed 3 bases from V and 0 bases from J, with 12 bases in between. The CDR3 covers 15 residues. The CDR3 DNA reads TGTGCCAGCAGCTGGGGCCCGGGAGCTAACTATGGCTACACCTTC. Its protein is CASSWGPGANYGYTF.

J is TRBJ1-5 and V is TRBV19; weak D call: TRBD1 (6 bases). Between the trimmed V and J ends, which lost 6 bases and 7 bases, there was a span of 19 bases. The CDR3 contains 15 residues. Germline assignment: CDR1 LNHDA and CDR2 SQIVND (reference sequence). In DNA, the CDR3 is TGTGCCAGTAGCCCCGGGACATGGAAGGGGCAGCCCCAGCATTTT. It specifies CASSPGTWKGQPQHF.

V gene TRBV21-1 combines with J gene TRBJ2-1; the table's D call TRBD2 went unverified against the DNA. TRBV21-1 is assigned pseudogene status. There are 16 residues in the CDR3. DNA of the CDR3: TGTGCCAGCAGCACCCGCCGGGTCACTACCCCAGATGAGCAGTTCTTC. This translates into CASSTRRVTTPDEQFF.

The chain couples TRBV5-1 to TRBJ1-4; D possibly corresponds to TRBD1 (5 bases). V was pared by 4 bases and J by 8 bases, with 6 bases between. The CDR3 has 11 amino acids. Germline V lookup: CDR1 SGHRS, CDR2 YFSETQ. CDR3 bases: TGCGCCAGCAGCCCAGGGGAAAAACTGTTTTTT. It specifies CASSPGEKLFF.

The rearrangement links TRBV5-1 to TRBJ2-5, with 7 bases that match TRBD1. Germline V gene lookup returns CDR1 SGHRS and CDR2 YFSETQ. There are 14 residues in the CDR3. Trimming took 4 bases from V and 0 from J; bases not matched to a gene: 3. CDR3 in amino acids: CASSLGTDQETQYF. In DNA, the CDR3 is TGCGCCAGCAGCCTAGGGACAGACCAAGAGACCCAGTACTTC.

The CDR3 DNA sequence: TGTGCCAGCAGCGTCACAGGGGAGGGTGGCTACACCTTC. Translating gives CASSVTGEGGYTF. The chain has TRBV9 and TRBJ1-2, with 7 bases aligning to TRBD1. The trim removed 2 bases at V and 7 bases at J, leaving 5 bases unmatched. Per germline, CDR1 SGDLS and CDR2 YYNGEE. This CDR3 has 13 amino acids.

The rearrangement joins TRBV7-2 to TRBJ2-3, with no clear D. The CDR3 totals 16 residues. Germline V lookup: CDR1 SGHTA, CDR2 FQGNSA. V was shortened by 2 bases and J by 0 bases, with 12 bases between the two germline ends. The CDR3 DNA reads TGTGCCAGCAGCTTAAGACTGCCCCCTAGCACAGATACGCAGTATTTT. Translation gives CASSLRLPPSTDTQYF.

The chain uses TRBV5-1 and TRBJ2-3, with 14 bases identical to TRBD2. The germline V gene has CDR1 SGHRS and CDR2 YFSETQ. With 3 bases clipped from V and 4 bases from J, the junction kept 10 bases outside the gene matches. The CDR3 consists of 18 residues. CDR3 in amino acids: CASSSQTKGLAGADTQYF. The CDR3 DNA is TGCGCCAGCAGCTCTCAAACAAAGGGACTAGCGGGGGCAGATACGCAGTATTTT.

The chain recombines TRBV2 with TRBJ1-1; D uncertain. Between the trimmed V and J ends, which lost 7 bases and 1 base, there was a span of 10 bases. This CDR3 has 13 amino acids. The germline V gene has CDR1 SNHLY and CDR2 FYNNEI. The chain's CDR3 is CASKRPQNTEAFF. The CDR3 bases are TGTGCCAGCAAGCGCCCCCAGAACACTGAAGCTTTCTTT.

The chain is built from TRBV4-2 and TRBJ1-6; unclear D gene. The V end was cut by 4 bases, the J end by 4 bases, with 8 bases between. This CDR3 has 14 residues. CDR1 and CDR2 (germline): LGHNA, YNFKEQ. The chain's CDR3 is CASSRNSYNSPLHF. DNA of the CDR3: TGTGCCAGCAGCCGTAACAGTTATAATTCACCCCTCCACTTT.

The CDR3 DNA reads as TGTGCCATCAGTACGACAGGGTTTAACTATGGCTACACCTTC. Its translation: CAISTTGFNYGYTF. This sequence joins TRBV10-3 and TRBJ1-2; 7 nucleotides line up with TRBD1. V dropped 5 bases and J dropped 1; count of bases not matched to a gene: 4. The CDR3 has 14 amino acids. Germline CDR1 ENHRY, CDR2 SYGVKD.

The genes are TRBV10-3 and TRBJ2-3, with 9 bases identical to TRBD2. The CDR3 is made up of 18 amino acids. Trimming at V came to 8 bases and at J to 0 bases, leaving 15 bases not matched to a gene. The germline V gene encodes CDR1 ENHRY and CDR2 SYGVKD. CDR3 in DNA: TGTGCCATCCAAATGCGCGGGGGGGCCCATCATAGCACAGATACGCAGTATTTT. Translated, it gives CAIQMRGGAHHSTDTQYF.

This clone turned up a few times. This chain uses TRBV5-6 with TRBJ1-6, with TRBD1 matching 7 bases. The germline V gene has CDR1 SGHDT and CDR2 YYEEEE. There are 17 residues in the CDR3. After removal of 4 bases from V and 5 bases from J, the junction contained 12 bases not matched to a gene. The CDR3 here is CASSKYLRDRDNSPLHF. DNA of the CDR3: TGTGCCAGCAGCAAATACCTCCGGGACAGAGATAATTCACCCCTCCACTTT.

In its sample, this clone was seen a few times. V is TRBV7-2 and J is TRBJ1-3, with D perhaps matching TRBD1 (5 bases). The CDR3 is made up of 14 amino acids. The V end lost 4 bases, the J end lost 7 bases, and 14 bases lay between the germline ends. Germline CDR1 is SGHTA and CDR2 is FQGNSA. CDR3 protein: CASSSRRGGNTIYF. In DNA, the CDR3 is TGTGCCAGCAGCTCGAGACGGGGGGGTAACACCATATATTTT.

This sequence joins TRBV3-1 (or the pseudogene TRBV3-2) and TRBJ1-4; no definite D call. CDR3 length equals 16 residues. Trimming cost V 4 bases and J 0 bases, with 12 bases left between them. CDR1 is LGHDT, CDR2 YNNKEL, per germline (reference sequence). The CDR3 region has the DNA TGTGCCAGCAGCCCCCAACAGATTGCAACTAATGAAAAACTGTTTTTT. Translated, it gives CASSPQQIATNEKLFF.

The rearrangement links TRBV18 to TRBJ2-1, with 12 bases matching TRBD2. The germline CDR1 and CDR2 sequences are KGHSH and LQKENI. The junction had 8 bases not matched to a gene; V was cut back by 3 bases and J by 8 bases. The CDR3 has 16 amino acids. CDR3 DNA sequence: TGTGCCAGCTCACCCCAATCTAGCGGGGGGGCCCATGAGCAGTTCTTC. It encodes CASSPQSSGGAHEQFF. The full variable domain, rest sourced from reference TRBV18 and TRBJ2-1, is NAGVMQNPRHLVRRRGQEARLRCSPMKGHSHVYWYRQLPEEGLKFMVYLQKENIIDESGMPKERFSAEFPKEGPSILRIQQVVRGDSAAYFCASSPQSSGGAHEQFFGPGTRLTVL.

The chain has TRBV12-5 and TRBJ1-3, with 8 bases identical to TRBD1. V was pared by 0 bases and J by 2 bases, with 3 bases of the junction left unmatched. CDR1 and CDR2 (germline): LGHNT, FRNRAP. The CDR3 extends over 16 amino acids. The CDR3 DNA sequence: TGTGCTAGTGGTTTGGTCCGGACAGGGCCTGGAAACACCATATATTTT. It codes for CASGLVRTGPGNTIYF.

Here the CDR3 reads CASSLTFGEQYF. CDR3 in DNA: TGTGCCAGCAGCCTGACCTTCGGCGAGCAGTACTTC. This chain joins TRBV3-1 (or the pseudogene TRBV3-2) and TRBJ2-7; no clear D. Trimming left V 4 bases short and J 6 bases short, with 10 bases between. The CDR3 extends over 12 amino acids. Looked up from germline, CDR1 is LGHDT and CDR2 is YNNKEL (reference sequence).

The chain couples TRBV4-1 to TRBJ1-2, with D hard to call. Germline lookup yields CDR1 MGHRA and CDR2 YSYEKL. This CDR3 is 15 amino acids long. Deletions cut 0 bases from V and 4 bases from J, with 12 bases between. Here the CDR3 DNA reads TGCGCCAGCAGCCAAGATCCGAAGGGAGTCTATGGCTACACCTTC. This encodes CASSQDPKGVYGYTF.

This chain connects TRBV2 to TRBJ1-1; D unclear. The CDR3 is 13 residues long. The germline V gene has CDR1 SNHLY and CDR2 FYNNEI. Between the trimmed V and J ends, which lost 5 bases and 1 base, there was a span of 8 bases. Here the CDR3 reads CASSIDTNTEAFF. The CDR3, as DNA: TGTGCCAGCAGTATCGACACGAACACTGAAGCTTTCTTT.

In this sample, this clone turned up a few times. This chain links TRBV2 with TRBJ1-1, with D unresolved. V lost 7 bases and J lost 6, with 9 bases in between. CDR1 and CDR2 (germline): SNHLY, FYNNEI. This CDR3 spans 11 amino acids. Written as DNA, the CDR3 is TGTGCCAGCACCCAGACGGCTGAAGCTTTCTTT. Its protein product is CASTQTAEAFF.

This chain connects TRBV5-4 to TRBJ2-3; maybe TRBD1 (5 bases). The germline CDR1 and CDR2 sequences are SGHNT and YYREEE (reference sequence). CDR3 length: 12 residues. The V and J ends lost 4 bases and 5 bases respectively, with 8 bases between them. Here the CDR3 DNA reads TGTGCCAGCAGCATCAGGGTAGATACGCAGTATTTT. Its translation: CASSIRVDTQYF.